Listed below are T cell receptor beta chains from one sample, sequenced in a study of identifying expanded T cells in peripheral blood. The data were produced by immunoSEQ multiplex PCR, yet TCRdb's version contains in-frame clones alone and is incomplete. Here the sample spans around 57,000 clones, roughly 86% being singletons. Sequenced: blood. The receptors come from a person aged 18 to 70 in good health. Each CDR3 is given with its conserved first and last residue. D genes are given only for firm matches. Rows may omit the clone size; those that give it use once, few, many or a size class.

. TRBJ2-7 TRBV19 TRBD1 CASRVQGASSYEQYF TGTGCCAGTAGGGTACAGGGGGCGAGCTCCTACGAGCAGTACTTC
. TRBJ2-2 TRBV10-3 . CAISEPRDSYTGELFF TGTGCCATCAGTGAGCCCCGGGACTCATACACCGGGGAGCTGTTTTTT
. TRBJ2-5 TRBV29-1 TRBD1 CSVRDRGRQETQYF TGCAGCGTTCGGGACAGGGGGCGCCAAGAGACCCAGTACTTC
. TRBJ1-5 TRBV10-3 TRBD1 CAISEPGQGAGQPQHF TGTGCCATCAGTGAGCCGGGACAGGGGGCAGGTCAGCCCCAGCATTTT
. TRBJ2-7 TRBV18 TRBD2 CASSPTGGEQYF TGTGCCAGCTCACCAACGGGGGGCGAGCAGTACTTC
. TRBJ2-3 TRBV29-1 . CSVEVASTSTDTQYF TGCAGCGTTGAAGTCGCTAGTACTAGCACAGATACGCAGTATTTT
. TRBJ2-6 TRBV5-6 TRBD1 CASSPGQGKANVLTF TGTGCCAGCAGCCCGGGACAGGGGAAGGCCAACGTCCTGACTTTC
medium-sized TRBJ2-5 TRBV6-1 . CASSAQFGGGETQYF TGTGCCAGCAGTGCCCAATTTGGGGGAGGAGAGACCCAGTACTTC
. TRBJ2-5 TRBV7-2 TRBD1 CASSPGQGSKTQYF TGTGCCAGCAGCCCTGGACAGGGTAGCAAGACCCAGTACTTC
. TRBJ2-7 TRBV30 TRBD1 CAWRVAGGSYEQYF TGTGCCTGGAGGGTGGCAGGGGGCTCCTACGAGCAGTACTTC
. TRBJ2-2 TRBV20-1 . CSAPRAGELFF TGCAGTGCTCCTAGGGCCGGGGAGCTGTTTTTT
. TRBJ2-5 TRBV4-2 TRBD2 CASSQEGLAGEQETQYF TGTGCCAGCAGCCAAGAGGGACTAGCGGGAGAGCAAGAGACCCAGTACTTC
few TRBJ2-1 TRBV10-2 . CASSETGSSYNEQFF TGCGCCAGCAGTGAGACGGGAAGCTCCTACAATGAGCAGTTCTTC
. TRBJ2-7 TRBV5-1 . CASSGWTVAYEQYF TGCGCCAGCAGCGGCTGGACAGTAGCTTACGAGCAGTACTTC
. TRBJ2-3 TRBV5-1 . CASSAGPSATDTQYF TGCGCCAGCAGCGCTGGACCTTCGGCCACAGATACGCAGTATTTT
. TRBJ2-1 TRBV6-4 TRBD2 CASSRLADPYNEQFF TGTGCCAGCAGTCGACTAGCGGACCCGTACAATGAGCAGTTCTTC
. TRBJ2-4 TRBV28 TRBD1 CASNGQGSRAINIQYF TGTGCCAGCAACGGACAGGGATCGCGGGCCATAAACATTCAGTACTTC
. TRBJ2-7 TRBV15 . CATSRGDNRYEQYF TGTGCCACCAGCAGAGGGGACAACAGGTACGAGCAGTACTTC
. TRBJ1-1 TRBV5-5 . CASSLDLGSSGTEAFF TGTGCCAGCAGCTTGGATTTAGGGAGCTCGGGGACTGAAGCTTTCTTT